These 23 T cell receptor beta chains were sequenced from one sample in a study of cytomegalovirus exposure and HLA in healthy donors. With 60 Vbeta and 13 Jbeta primers, the PCR was carried out. TCRdb keeps only in-frame clones here, not all; method: immunoSEQ multiplex PCR. The data contain some 150,000 clones, around 85% of them seen just once; the ten biggest clones take up less than 1.5%. Material: PBMCs. The receptors shown here come from a female donor in good health and CMV-seronegative.

The chain has TRBV5-1 and TRBJ2-1; 10 bases fit TRBD2. J lost 8 bases, V lost 1 base, and 9 bases had no gene match. Germline V gene lookup returns CDR1 SGHRS and CDR2 YFSETQ. This CDR3 contains 16 residues. As DNA, the CDR3 is TGCGCCAGCAGCTTGAAATCGCTAGCGGGAGCATATGAGCAGTTCTTC. The encoded protein is CASSLKSLAGAYEQFF.

The V call is TRBV4-2, the J call TRBJ2-5; TRBD2 agrees at 10 bases. CDR1 and CDR2 from the germline V gene are LGHNA and YNFKEQ. The CDR3 sequence is 19 residues long. V was clipped by 2 bases and J by 5 bases; unmatched bases: 17. The CDR3 sequence is CASSQLNLALAGVWETQYF. The DNA of the CDR3 is TGTGCCAGCAGCCAACTCAATCTCGCCCTAGCGGGAGTATGGGAGACCCAGTACTTC.

The chain has TRBV7-9 and TRBJ1-4, with TRBD1 matching 7 bases. The ends lost 6 bases at V and 0 bases at J; junction bases unmatched: 4. The CDR3 covers 15 residues. The germline CDR1 and CDR2 sequences are SEHNR and FQNEAQ (reference sequence). CDR3 DNA: TGTGCCAGCAGTGAGGGGGCCTCAACTAATGAAAAACTGTTTTTT. Protein product: CASSEGASTNEKLFF.

The chain combines TRBV2 with TRBJ1-5; D not certain. There are 13 residues in the CDR3. Germline V gene sequence: CDR1 SNHLY, CDR2 FYNNEI. The V end lost 1 base, the J end lost 4 bases, and 5 bases lay between the germline ends. CDR3 in DNA: TGTGCCAGCAGTGAAGACAAGAATCAGCCCCAGCATTTT. This codes for CASSEDKNQPQHF. Based on the CDR3 plus reference TRBV2 and TRBJ1-5, the full variable domain is EPEVTQTPSHQVTQMGQEVILRCVPISNHLYFYWYRQILGQKVEFLVSFYNNEISEKSEIFDDQFSVERPDGSNFTLKIRSTKLEDSAMYFCASSEDKNQPQHFGDGTRLSIL.

The chain uses TRBV29-1 and TRBJ2-2, with D unresolved. The CDR3 is 12 amino acids. Trimming took off 4 bases at V and 1 base at J, with 4 bases between the two ends. Germline loops: CDR1 SQVTM, CDR2 ANQGSEA. CDR3 amino acids: CSVGQNTGELFF. The CDR3 nucleotides are TGCAGCGTTGGACAGAACACCGGGGAGCTGTTTTTT.

The chain recombines TRBV10-3 with TRBJ2-3; D is unclear. V lost 10 bases to trimming and J lost 1 base, with 9 bases between them. Per germline, CDR1 ENHRY and CDR2 SYGVKD. The CDR3 consists of 12 residues. The CDR3 sequence is CATSSRTDTQYF. The CDR3 region has the DNA TGTGCCACGTCCTCTCGCACAGATACGCAGTATTTT.

The chain carries TRBV27 and TRBJ1-2; maybe TRBD1 (5 bases). Germline CDR1 is MNHEY and CDR2 is SMNVEV (reference sequence). The V gene lost 3 bases and the J gene lost 2 bases, with 13 bases spanning the gap. The CDR3 has 15 residues. The CDR3 loop is CASSLGRWGNYGYTF. The CDR3 bases are TGTGCCAGCAGTTTGGGGAGGTGGGGGAACTATGGCTACACCTTC.

The CDR3 loop is CSAVGGGSYEQYF. The CDR3 region has the DNA TGCAGCGCCGTTGGCGGGGGCTCCTACGAGCAGTACTTC. The chain is built from TRBV29-1 and TRBJ2-7; TRBD2 matches 7 bases. This CDR3 has 13 residues. V shed 7 bases and J 0 bases; nucleotides not matched to a gene: 6. The germline gives CDR1 SQVTM, CDR2 ANQGSEA.

The chain joins TRBV2 to TRBJ2-5, with a tentative D call TRBD2 (6 bases). Germline-derived CDR1 and CDR2 are SNHLY and FYNNEI. The V and J ends lost 3 bases and 5 bases respectively, with 10 bases between them. The CDR3 runs 13 residues. This chain's CDR3 is CASSDLRGETQYF. The CDR3 region has the DNA TGTGCCAGCAGTGACCTTCGGGGGGAGACCCAGTACTTC.

This chain uses TRBV6-6 with TRBJ2-1, with TRBD1 as a possible D gene (6 bases). The CDR3 is 15 amino acids. V was clipped by 8 bases and J by 7 bases, with 21 bases between them. Germline-derived CDR1 and CDR2 are MNHNY and SVGAGI (reference sequence). The CDR3 loop reads CASGAWDIVSNEQFF. The CDR3 region has the DNA TGTGCCAGCGGCGCCTGGGACATCGTATCGAATGAGCAGTTCTTC.

This clone was recorded a few times. The chain is built from TRBV5-4 and TRBJ1-1; D is unresolved. The germline V gene has CDR1 SGHNT and CDR2 YYREEE (reference sequence). V shed 0 bases and J shed 6 bases, with 6 bases lying between them. There are 12 residues in the CDR3. CDR3 loop: CASSLGRAEAFF. The CDR3 bases are TGTGCCAGCAGCTTGGGGAGGGCTGAAGCTTTCTTT.

This chain uses TRBV27 with TRBJ1-5; D is possibly TRBD1 (5 bases). Germline CDR1 is MNHEY and CDR2 is SMNVEV (reference sequence). Trimming took off 5 bases at V and 5 bases at J, with 16 bases between the two ends. This CDR3 has 15 amino acids. The CDR3 DNA is TGTGCCAGCAGTCCCCTCGATAGGGGCGATCAGCCCCAGCATTTT. It yields the protein CASSPLDRGDQPQHF.

The V and J genes are TRBV6-6 and TRBJ2-7; TRBD1 is a possible D gene (5 bases). CDR1 MNHNY and CDR2 SVGAGI come from the germline V gene (reference sequence). This CDR3 has 13 amino acids. With 8 bases removed from V and 3 bases from J, the gap between germline ends came to 14 bases. CDR3 residues: CASFGQGSYEQYF. The CDR3 DNA follows: TGTGCCAGCTTCGGGCAGGGTAGCTACGAGCAGTACTTC.

The chain uses TRBV9 and TRBJ2-2; D ambiguous. CDR1 and CDR2 (germline): SGDLS, YYNGEE. The CDR3 consists of 13 residues. The V and J ends lost 6 bases and 2 bases respectively, with 8 bases between them. CDR3 bases: TGTGCCAGCACCCGAGTAAACACCGGGGAGCTGTTTTTT. This translates into CASTRVNTGELFF.

CDR3 bases: TGTGCCAGTAGGACAGGGAAAATCACTGAAGCTTTCTTT. Translation gives CASRTGKITEAFF. The chain uses TRBV19 and TRBJ1-1; 7 positions match TRBD1. Germline lookup yields CDR1 LNHDA and CDR2 SQIVND (reference sequence). V lost 6 bases and J lost 4; bases outside the gene matches: 5. The CDR3 covers 13 residues.

This clone was seen more than once but under ten times. The rearrangement joins TRBV7-7 to TRBJ2-2; TRBD1 agrees at 11 bases. The CDR3 totals 14 residues. Looked up from germline, CDR1 is SSHAT and CDR2 is FNYEAQ (reference sequence). Trimming at V came to 1 base and at J to 11 bases, leaving 3 bases not matched to a gene. CDR3 sequence reads: CASSLGTGGGELFF. CDR3 bases: TGTGCCAGCAGCTTAGGGACAGGGGGCGGTGAGCTGTTTTTT.

This clone appeared a single time. V gene TRBV10-2 combines with J gene TRBJ1-1; the D is unclear. The CDR3 length is 13 residues. CDR1 and CDR2 from the germline V gene are WSHSY and SAAADI. Trimming shortened V by 6 bases and J by 1 base, and 9 bases separated the two germline ends. CDR3 coding DNA: TGCGCCAGCAGCCCGACGGGGAACACTGAAGCTTTCTTT. This codes for CASSPTGNTEAFF.

With respect to this clone: At one boundary the junction diverges from the germline segment, which might be a read error. The chain has TRBV2 and TRBJ1-4; 8 bases are shared with TRBD1. Germline values: CDR1 SNHLY, CDR2 FYNNEI. The CDR3 has 15 residues. CDR3: CANSNEDRVGEKLFF. CDR3 DNA: TGTGCCAACAGTAACGAGGACAGGGTAGGGGAAAAACTGTTTTTT.

The chain is built from TRBV29-1 and TRBJ2-5; a weak D match, TRBD1 (5 bases). There are 12 residues in the CDR3. The V and J ends lost 5 bases and 4 bases respectively, with 11 bases between them. Germline CDR1 SQVTM, CDR2 ANQGSEA. CDR3 nucleotide sequence: TGCAGCGTTCAGACAGTGGGAGAGACCCAGTACTTC. Its protein product is CSVQTVGETQYF.

J is TRBJ2-7 and V is TRBV7-9, with 9 bases matching TRBD2. The germline CDR1 and CDR2 sequences are SEHNR and FQNEAQ (reference sequence). The CDR3 is 17 residues long. With 4 bases clipped from V and 6 bases from J, the junction kept 16 bases outside the gene matches. Here the CDR3 DNA reads TGTGCCAGCAGCTCCATTAGCGGGAGTGTGGGTTCCCCCGAGCAGTACTTC. Encoded protein: CASSSISGSVGSPEQYF. Based on the CDR3 plus reference TRBV7-9 and TRBJ2-7, the full variable domain is DTGVSQNPRHKITKRGQNVTFRCDPISEHNRLYWYRQTLGQGPEFLTYFQNEAQLEKSRLLSDRFSAERPKGSFSTLEIQRTEQGDSAMYLCASSSISGSVGSPEQYFGPGTRLTVT.

The CDR3 sequence: CASSTRDTQYF. The DNA for the CDR3 is TGTGCCAGCAGTACTAGAGATACGCAGTATTTT. The gene calls are TRBV28 and TRBJ2-3; weak D call: TRBD2 (5 bases). The V end lost 5 bases, the J end lost 5 bases, and 5 bases lay between the germline ends. The CDR3 sequence is 11 residues long. From germline, CDR1 is MDHEN and CDR2 SYDVKM. The whole variable domain, filled in from reference TRBV28 and TRBJ2-3, reads DVKVTQSSRYLVKRTGEKVFLECVQDMDHENMFWYRQDPGLGLRLIYFSYDVKMKEKGDIPEGYSVSREKKERFSLILESASTNQTSMYLCASSTRDTQYFGPGTRLTVL.

This clone was found once. The genes are TRBV10-3 and TRBJ2-2; D unclear. The CDR3 length is 13 residues. V was shortened by 6 bases and J by 1 base, with 6 bases between the two germline ends. Germline-derived CDR1 and CDR2 are ENHRY and SYGVKD. CDR3 region: CAIRAGNTGELFF. The CDR3 DNA reads TGTGCCATCAGGGCAGGGAACACCGGGGAGCTGTTTTTT.

The J gene is TRBJ2-6, the V gene TRBV23-1; 9 positions match TRBD1. TRBV23-1 is known as an ORF, though its function is uncertain. V gave up 4 bases and J gave up 2 bases; unmatched junction bases: 9. The CDR3 is 18 amino acids. The CDR3 sequence: CASSPRDRVTAGANVLTF. The CDR3 coding sequence is TGCGCCAGCAGTCCCCGGGACAGGGTGACAGCTGGGGCCAACGTCCTGACTTTC.